The sequence of this TCR beta chain was determined in a study of T cell changes during pregnancy in multiple sclerosis. Trimming stripped 7 bases from V and 4 bases from J, with 11 bases between. Germline lookup yields CDR1 MNHNS and CDR2 SASEGT. This CDR3 has 13 residues. There are a few counts of this clone. The assay was immunoSEQ multiplex PCR, and TCRdb's table has in-frame clones only and misses some. In the table there are roughly 90,000 clones, around 93% of which are singletons. The receptor's source is a female donor with multiple sclerosis, enrolled in a pregnancy study. This chain connects TRBV6-1 to TRBJ1-5, with D tentatively TRBD1 (6 bases). Material: peripheral blood, obtained before pregnancy. The CDR3 DNA is TGTGCCAGCACCCGACAGGCGAATCAGCCCCAGCATTTT. It encodes CASTRQANQPQHF.